This T cell receptor beta chain stems from a study of OX40 agonist ivuxolimab in advanced cancers. Context from the whole study: The costimulatory receptor OX40 (CD134) was targeted by ivuxolimab, a fully human IgG2 agonistic monoclonal antibody. Intravenous ivuxolimab was administered to patients every 2 weeks at six dose levels: 0.01, 0.1, 0.3, 1.5, 3 and 10 mg/kg. In the dose-escalation cohort, roughly 80% of patients were male, and the mean age was roughly 60 years, with a range of roughly 20 to 79. The purpose of peripheral TCRbeta sequencing was to test whether ivuxolimab changed TCR sequence diversity and led to clonal T-cell expansion. The paper describes the monotherapy dose-escalation part (N of about 52 patients) of the phase I trial of ivuxolimab. Prior anti-PD-1, anti-PD-L1 or anti-CTLA-4 therapy was permitted, and 40% to 50% of dose-escalation patients had received checkpoint inhibitors. Among the approximately 50 dose-escalation patients, some 20 had hepatocellular carcinoma, approximately 15 melanoma, 9 renal cell carcinoma and 9 head and neck cancer. Three dose-escalation patients achieved partial responses, one with hepatocellular carcinoma and two with cutaneous melanoma.

Patients with autoimmune disease history or receiving systemic immunosuppression were excluded from the trial. Peripheral blood for TCR sequencing was collected from all dose cohorts at baseline, on cycle 4 day 1, and on cycle 7 day 1. Samples were obtained from an open-label, multicenter, first-in-human phase I dose-escalation trial of ivuxolimab. Adults with locally advanced or metastatic melanoma, renal cell, hepatocellular, or head and neck squamous cell carcinoma were enrolled in the trial. Before TCR sequencing, CD4+ T cells and CD8+ T cells were sorted from peripheral blood as separate populations. To sequence the TCRbeta CDR3 region, genomic DNA was isolated from the sorted cells. The immunoSEQ Assay was used to sequence the TCRbeta CDR3 regions. TCRdb limited this immuneACCESS table to in-frame rearrangements with V and J called. A share of clones is missing; checked studies link under half to unresolved V genes, and the rest is unexplained. A total of approximately 160,000 clones appear in this sample, 94% of them only once. The ten largest clones capture around 0.31% of the sample.

The paper's findings and limits, for the study overall: Low levels of normalized T-cell clonal expansion were also shown by some nonresponding patients. After ivuxolimab, more expanded clones were found on average in CD8+ T cells than in CD4+ T cells. At doses of 0.1 to 3.0 mg/kg, clonal expansion of both CD4+ and CD8+ blood T cells was observed from baseline to week 6. The antigen specificity of the peripheral T cells that underwent clonal expansion was not determined. In the 0.1-3.0 mg/kg groups, partial responders had among the lowest normalized peripheral clonal expansion, particularly in CD8+ T cells.

The CDR3, from cysteine to phenylalanine, totals 14 residues. The retained sequence is limited to the CDR3, 42 bases, with the frame set at the first base. The germline V gene supplies CDR1 SGHVS and CDR2 FQNEAQ. V lost 5 bases and J lost 1 base; the stretch between them is 11 bases long. Points on this clone: Which antigen it targets is not known. No much larger clone exists at a distance of one base, and base qualities are not known.

This material consisted of CD4+ or CD8+ T cells sorted from blood, taken in a trial of the OX40 agonist ivuxolimab. Recombination joined TRBV7-8 with TRBJ1-2; the D gene is possibly TRBD1, with 5 bases matching. This receptor was identified in an adult with an advanced solid tumor such as melanoma, head and neck, liver or kidney cancer. CDR3 protein: CASSPRGGNYGYTF. Here is the DNA: TGTGCCAGCAGCCCTCGGGGGGGTAACTATGGCTACACCTTC.